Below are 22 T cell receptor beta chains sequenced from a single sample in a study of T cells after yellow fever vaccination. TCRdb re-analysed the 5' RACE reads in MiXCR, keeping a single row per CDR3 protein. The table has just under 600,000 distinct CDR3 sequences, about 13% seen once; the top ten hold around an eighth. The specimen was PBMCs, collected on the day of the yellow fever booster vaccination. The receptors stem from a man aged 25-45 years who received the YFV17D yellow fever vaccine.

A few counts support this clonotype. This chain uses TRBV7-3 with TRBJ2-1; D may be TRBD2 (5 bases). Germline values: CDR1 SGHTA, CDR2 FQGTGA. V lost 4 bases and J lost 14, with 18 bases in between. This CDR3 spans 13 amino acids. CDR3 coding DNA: TGTGCCAGCAGCTACCTCGAACGGGGAGACAAGTTCTTC. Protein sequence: CASSYLERGDKFF.

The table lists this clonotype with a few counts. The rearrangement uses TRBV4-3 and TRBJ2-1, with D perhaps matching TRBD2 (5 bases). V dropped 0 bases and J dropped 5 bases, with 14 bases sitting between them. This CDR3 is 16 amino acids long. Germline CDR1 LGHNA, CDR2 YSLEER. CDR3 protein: CASSQDWRVIDNEQFF. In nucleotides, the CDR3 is TGCGCCAGCAGCCAAGATTGGCGGGTTATCGACAATGAGCAGTTCTTC.

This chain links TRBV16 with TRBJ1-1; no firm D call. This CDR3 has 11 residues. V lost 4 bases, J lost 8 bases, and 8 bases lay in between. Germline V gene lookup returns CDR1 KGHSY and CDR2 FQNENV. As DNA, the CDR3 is TGTGCCAGCAGCCCTTCCAGGGAAGCTTTCTTT. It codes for CASSPSREAFF.

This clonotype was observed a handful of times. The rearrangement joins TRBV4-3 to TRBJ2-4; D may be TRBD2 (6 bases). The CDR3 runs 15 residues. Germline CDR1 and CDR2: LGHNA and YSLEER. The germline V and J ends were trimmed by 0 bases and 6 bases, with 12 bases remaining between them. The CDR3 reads CASSQDGGKGNIQYF. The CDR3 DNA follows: TGCGCCAGCAGCCAAGACGGCGGGAAGGGAAACATTCAGTACTTC.

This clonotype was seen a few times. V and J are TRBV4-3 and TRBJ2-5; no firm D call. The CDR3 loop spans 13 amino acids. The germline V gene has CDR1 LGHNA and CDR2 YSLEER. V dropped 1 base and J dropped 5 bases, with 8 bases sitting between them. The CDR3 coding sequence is TGCGCCAGCAGCCAAGTAACAAGCGAGACCCAGTACTTC. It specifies CASSQVTSETQYF.

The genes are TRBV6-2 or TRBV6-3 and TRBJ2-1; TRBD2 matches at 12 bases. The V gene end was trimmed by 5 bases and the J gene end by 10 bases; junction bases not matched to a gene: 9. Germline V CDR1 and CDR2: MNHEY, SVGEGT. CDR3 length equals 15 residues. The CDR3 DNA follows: TGTGCCAGCAGTCGATGGACTAGCGGGGCCTCGGAGCAGTTCTTC. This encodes CASSRWTSGASEQFF.

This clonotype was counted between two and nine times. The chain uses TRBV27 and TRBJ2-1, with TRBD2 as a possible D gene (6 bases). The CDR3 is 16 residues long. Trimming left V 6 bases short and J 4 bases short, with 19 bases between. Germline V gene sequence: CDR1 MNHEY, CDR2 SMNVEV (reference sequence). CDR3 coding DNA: TGTGCCAGCAGCTTCCCGGGCCATCGGGGGTACAATGAGCAGTTCTTC. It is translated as CASSFPGHRGYNEQFF.

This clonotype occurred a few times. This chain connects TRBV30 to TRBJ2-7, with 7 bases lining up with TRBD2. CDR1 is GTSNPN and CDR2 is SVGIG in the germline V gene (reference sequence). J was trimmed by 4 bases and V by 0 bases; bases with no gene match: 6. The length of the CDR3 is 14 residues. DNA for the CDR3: TGTGCCTGGAGTGTTGGGAGCGGGACTTACGAGCAGTACTTC. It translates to CAWSVGSGTYEQYF.

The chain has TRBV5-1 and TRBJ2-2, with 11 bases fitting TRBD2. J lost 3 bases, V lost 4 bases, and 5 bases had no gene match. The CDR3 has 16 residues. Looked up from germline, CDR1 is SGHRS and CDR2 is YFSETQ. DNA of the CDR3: TGCGCCAGCAGCATTAGCGGGAGGGCCGACACCGGGGAGCTGTTTTTT. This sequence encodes CASSISGRADTGELFF.

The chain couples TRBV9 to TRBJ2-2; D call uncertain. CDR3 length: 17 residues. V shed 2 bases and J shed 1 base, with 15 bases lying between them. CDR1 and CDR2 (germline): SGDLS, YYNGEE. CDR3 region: CASSVGRLGGNTGELFF. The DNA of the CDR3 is TGTGCCAGCAGCGTGGGCCGCTTGGGCGGGAACACCGGGGAGCTGTTTTTT.

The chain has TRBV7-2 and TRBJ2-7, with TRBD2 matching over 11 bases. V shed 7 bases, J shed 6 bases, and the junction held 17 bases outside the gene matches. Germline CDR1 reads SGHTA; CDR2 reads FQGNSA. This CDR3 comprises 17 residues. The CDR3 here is CASTIGFSGRAGGEQYF. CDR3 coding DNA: TGTGCCAGCACGATTGGGTTTAGCGGGAGGGCCGGTGGCGAGCAGTACTTC.

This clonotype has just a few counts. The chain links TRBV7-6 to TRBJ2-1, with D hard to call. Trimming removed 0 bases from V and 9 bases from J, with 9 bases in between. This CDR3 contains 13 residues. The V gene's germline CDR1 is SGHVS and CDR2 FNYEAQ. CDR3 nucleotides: TGTGCCAGCAGCTTAGCAGCCCTCCGTGAGCAGTTCTTC. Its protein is CASSLAALREQFF.

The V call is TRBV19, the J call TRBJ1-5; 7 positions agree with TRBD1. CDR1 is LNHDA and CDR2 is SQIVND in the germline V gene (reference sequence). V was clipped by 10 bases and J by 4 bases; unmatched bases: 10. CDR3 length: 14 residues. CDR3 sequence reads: CATSDRERNQPQHF. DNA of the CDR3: TGTGCCACCTCCGACAGGGAACGGAATCAGCCCCAGCATTTT.

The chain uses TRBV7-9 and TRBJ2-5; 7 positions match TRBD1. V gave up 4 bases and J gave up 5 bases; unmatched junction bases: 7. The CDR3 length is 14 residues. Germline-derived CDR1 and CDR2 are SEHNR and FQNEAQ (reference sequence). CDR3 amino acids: CASSSSDRRETQYF. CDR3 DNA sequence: TGTGCCAGCAGCTCCTCGGACAGGAGGGAGACCCAGTACTTC.

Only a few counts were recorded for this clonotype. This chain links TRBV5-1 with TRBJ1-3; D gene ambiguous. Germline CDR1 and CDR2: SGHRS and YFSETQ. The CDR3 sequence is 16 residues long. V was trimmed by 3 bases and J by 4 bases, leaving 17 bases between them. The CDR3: CASSSLTGISGNTIYF. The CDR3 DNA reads TGCGCCAGCAGCTCCCTTACGGGAATCTCCGGAAACACCATATATTTT.

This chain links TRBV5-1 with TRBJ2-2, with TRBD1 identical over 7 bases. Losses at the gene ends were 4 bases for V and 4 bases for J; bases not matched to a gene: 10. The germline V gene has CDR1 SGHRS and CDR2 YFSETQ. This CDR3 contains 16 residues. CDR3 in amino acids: CASSVDRPTGTGELFF. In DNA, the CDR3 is TGCGCCAGCAGCGTGGACAGGCCCACGGGCACCGGGGAGCTGTTTTTT. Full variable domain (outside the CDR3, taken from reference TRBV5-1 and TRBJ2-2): KAGVTQTPRYLIKTRGQQVTLSCSPISGHRSVSWYQQTPGQGLQFLFEYFSETQRNKGNFPGRFSGRQFSNSRSEMNVSTLELGDSALYLCASSVDRPTGTGELFFGEGSRLTVL.

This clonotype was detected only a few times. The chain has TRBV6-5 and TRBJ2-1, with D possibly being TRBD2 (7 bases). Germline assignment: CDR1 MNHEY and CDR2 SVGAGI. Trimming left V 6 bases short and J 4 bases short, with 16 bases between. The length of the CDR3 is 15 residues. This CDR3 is CASSPDGGQYNEQFF. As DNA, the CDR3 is TGTGCCAGCAGCCCAGACGGGGGGCAATACAATGAGCAGTTCTTC.

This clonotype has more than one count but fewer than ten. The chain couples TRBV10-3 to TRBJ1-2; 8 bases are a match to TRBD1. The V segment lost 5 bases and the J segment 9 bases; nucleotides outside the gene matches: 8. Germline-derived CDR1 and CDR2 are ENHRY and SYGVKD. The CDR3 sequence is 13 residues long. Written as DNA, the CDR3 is TGTGCCATCAGTCCGGGACAGGTTGTTAGCTACACCTTC. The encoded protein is CAISPGQVVSYTF.

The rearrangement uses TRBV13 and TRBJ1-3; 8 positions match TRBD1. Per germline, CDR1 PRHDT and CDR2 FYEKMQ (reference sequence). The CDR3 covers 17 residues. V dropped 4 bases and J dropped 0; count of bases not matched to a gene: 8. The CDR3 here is CASSWTGQEFSGNTIYF. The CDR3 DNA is TGTGCCAGCAGCTGGACAGGGCAAGAGTTCTCTGGAAACACCATATATTTT.

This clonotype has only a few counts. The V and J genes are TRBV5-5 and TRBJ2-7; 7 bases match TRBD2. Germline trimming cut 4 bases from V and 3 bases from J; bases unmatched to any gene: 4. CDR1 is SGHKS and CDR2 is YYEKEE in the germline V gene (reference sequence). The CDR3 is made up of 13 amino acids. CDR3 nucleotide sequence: TGTGCCAGCAGCGTAAGGGACTACTACGAGCAGTACTTC. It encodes CASSVRDYYEQYF.

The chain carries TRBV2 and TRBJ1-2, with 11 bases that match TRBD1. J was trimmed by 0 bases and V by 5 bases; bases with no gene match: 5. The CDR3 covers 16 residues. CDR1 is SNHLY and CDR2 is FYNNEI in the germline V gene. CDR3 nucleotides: TGTGCCAGCAGTCTTGGGACAGGGGGAGCTAACTATGGCTACACCTTC. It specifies CASSLGTGGANYGYTF.

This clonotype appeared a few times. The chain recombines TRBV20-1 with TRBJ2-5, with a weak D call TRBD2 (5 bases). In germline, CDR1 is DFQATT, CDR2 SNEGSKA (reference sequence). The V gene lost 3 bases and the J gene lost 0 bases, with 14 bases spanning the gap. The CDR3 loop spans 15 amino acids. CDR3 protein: CSARGRSADQETQYF. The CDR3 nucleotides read TGCAGTGCTAGGGGGAGAAGCGCGGACCAAGAGACCCAGTACTTC.